The 24 T cell receptor beta chains presented below share a single source sample, sequenced in a study of blood T cell repertoires in COVID-19. Using immunoSEQ multiplex PCR, the repertoire was profiled, and TCRdb retains in-frame clones only, with some absent. The sample yields approximately 200,000 clones, about nine tenths seen once. Sequencing was done on a sample of peripheral blood. The source of these receptors is a man in his fifties or sixties with acute or convalescent COVID-19.

The J gene is TRBJ2-6, the V gene TRBV15; D might be TRBD1 (5 bases). Trimming removed 5 bases from V and 0 bases from J, with 17 bases in between. The germline gives CDR1 LNHNV, CDR2 YYDKDF (reference sequence). There are 18 residues in the CDR3. CDR3 sequence: CATSSRQGAYSGANVLTF. The CDR3 nucleotides read TGTGCCACCAGCTCCCGGCAGGGTGCTTACTCTGGGGCCAACGTCCTGACTTTC.

The chain joins TRBV15 to TRBJ2-7, with a weak D call TRBD1 (8 bases). Germline lookup yields CDR1 LNHNV and CDR2 YYDKDF (reference sequence). V was pared by 6 bases and J by 4 bases, with 16 bases between. This CDR3 is 14 amino acids long. Here the CDR3 reads CATSRQGRGYEQYF. DNA for the CDR3: TGTGCCACCAGTAGACAGGGGAGGGGGTACGAGCAGTACTTC.

The CDR3 region has the DNA TGCAGCGCCCTGGACAGGGGGCGCGTGGACGGGGAGCTGTTTTTT. Protein sequence: CSALDRGRVDGELFF. V usage is TRBV29-1 and J usage is TRBJ2-2; TRBD1 agrees at 11 bases. The CDR3 extends over 15 amino acids. Germline V gene lookup returns CDR1 SQVTM and CDR2 ANQGSEA. Unmatched junction bases numbered 11, after V lost 7 bases and J lost 7 bases.

This chain uses TRBV18 with TRBJ1-1; weak D call: TRBD1 (6 bases). Trimming shortened V by 6 bases and J by 0 bases, and 20 bases separated the two germline ends. From germline, CDR1 is KGHSH and CDR2 LQKENI. The CDR3 length is 17 residues. The CDR3 reads CASSPEGRGELNTEAFF. Here the CDR3 DNA reads TGTGCCAGCTCCCCCGAAGGGAGGGGGGAGCTGAACACTGAAGCTTTCTTT.

This clone is a singleton in its sample. This sequence joins TRBV6-5 and TRBJ1-3, with 8 nucleotides matching TRBD1. Trimming cost V 0 bases and J 8 bases; bases outside gene matches: 9. The CDR3 loop spans 16 amino acids. From germline, CDR1 is MNHEY and CDR2 SVGAGI. This CDR3 reads CASSYSGRGRVDTIYF. The CDR3 bases are TGTGCCAGCAGTTACTCGGGCAGGGGGCGCGTAGACACCATATATTTT.

A single count supports this clone. In nucleotides, the CDR3 is TGTGCCAGCAGTGGTACAGGGACCTCCGCAGATACGCAGTATTTT. Translation: CASSGTGTSADTQYF. The chain links TRBV6-2 or TRBV6-3 to TRBJ2-3, with a tentative D call TRBD1 (6 bases). Trimming left V 5 bases short and J 4 bases short, with 16 bases between. Germline lookup yields CDR1 MNHEY and CDR2 SVGEGT. The CDR3 runs to 15 residues.

The rearrangement links TRBV7-9 to TRBJ1-1; TRBD1 matches at 8 bases. Germline trimming cut 1 base from V and 4 bases from J; bases unmatched to any gene: 2. Germline V gene lookup returns CDR1 SEHNR and CDR2 FQNEAQ (reference sequence). The CDR3 totals 14 residues. CDR3 sequence reads: CASSLGQGSTEAFF. The CDR3, as DNA: TGTGCCAGCAGCTTAGGACAGGGGAGCACTGAAGCTTTCTTT.

V and J are TRBV12-3 or TRBV12-4 and TRBJ2-6; TRBD1 matches at 7 bases. V shed 11 bases, J shed 0 bases, and the junction held 1 base outside the gene matches. This CDR3 region has 13 residues. In DNA, the CDR3 is TGTGCCCAGGGGGTCTCTGGGGCCAACGTCCTGACTTTC. As protein: CAQGVSGANVLTF.

V gene TRBV18 combines with J gene TRBJ1-3, with D perhaps TRBD1 (6 bases). Germline CDR1 and CDR2: KGHSH and LQKENI. V shed 6 bases and J shed 7 bases, with 10 bases lying between them. CDR3 length: 12 residues. The CDR3 DNA reads as TGTGCCAGCTCGCGACAGGAGAACACCATATATTTT. This encodes CASSRQENTIYF. Full variable domain (missing parts from reference TRBV18 and TRBJ1-3): NAGVMQNPRHLVRRRGQEARLRCSPMKGHSHVYWYRQLPEEGLKFMVYLQKENIIDESGMPKERFSAEFPKEGPSILRIQQVVRGDSAAYFCASSRQENTIYFGEGSWLTVV.

This chain joins TRBV6-1 and TRBJ1-5; tentatively, D is TRBD1 (5 bases). Trimming took off 2 bases at V and 4 bases at J, with 9 bases between the two ends. The CDR3 extends over 14 amino acids. CDR1 and CDR2 (germline): MNHNS, SASEGT. The CDR3 here is CASSEMQGNQPQHF. The CDR3 DNA sequence: TGTGCCAGCAGTGAAATGCAGGGTAATCAGCCCCAGCATTTT.

The gene calls are TRBV9 and TRBJ1-6, with TRBD1 as a possible D gene (5 bases). This CDR3 is 15 amino acids long. V dropped 8 bases and J dropped 5 bases, with 17 bases sitting between them. CDR1 is SGDLS and CDR2 is YYNGEE in the germline V gene. CDR3 coding DNA: TGTGCCAGTAAAAGGTCGCCGGGGGATAATTCACCCCTCCACTTT. Translated, it gives CASKRSPGDNSPLHF. The variable domain in full, with the rest retrieved from reference TRBV9 and TRBJ1-6, is DSGVTQTPKHLITATGQRVTLRCSPRSGDLSVYWYQQSLDQGLQFLIQYYNGEERAKGNILERFSAQQFPDLHSELNLSSLELGDSALYFCASKRSPGDNSPLHFGNGTRLTVT.

In this sample, this clone turned up once. The rearrangement uses TRBV29-1 and TRBJ1-1; D remains unclear. Trimming stripped 4 bases from V and 2 bases from J, with 11 bases between. Germline CDR1 and CDR2: SQVTM and ANQGSEA. This CDR3 spans 13 amino acids. CDR3 sequence reads: CSVGGDPNTEAFF. CDR3 coding DNA: TGCAGCGTTGGGGGAGACCCCAACACTGAAGCTTTCTTT. The variable domain in full, with the rest retrieved from reference TRBV29-1 and TRBJ1-1, is SAVISQKPSRDICQRGTSLTIQCQVDSQVTMMFWYRQQPGQSLTLIATANQGSEATYESGFVIDKFPISRPNLTFSTLTVSNMSPEDSSIYLCSVGGDPNTEAFFGQGTRLTVV.

V is TRBV14 and J is TRBJ1-2; 9 bases are a match to TRBD1. After removal of 5 bases from V and 7 bases from J, the junction contained 8 bases not matched to a gene. CDR1 and CDR2 (germline): SGHDN, FVKESK. This CDR3 has 14 amino acids. The CDR3: CASSDPGQGFGYTF. The DNA for the CDR3 is TGTGCCAGCAGCGACCCGGGACAGGGCTTTGGCTACACCTTC.

This chain uses TRBV10-1 with TRBJ2-1; TRBD2 aligns across 8 bases. This CDR3 region has 16 residues. In germline, CDR1 is WNHNN, CDR2 SYGVQD (reference sequence). V lost 6 bases and J lost 4; bases outside the gene matches: 11. Here the CDR3 reads CASSGGRAGGYNEQFF. The CDR3 DNA is TGCGCCAGCAGCGGTGGGAGGGCGGGGGGTTACAATGAGCAGTTCTTC.

The J gene is TRBJ2-7, the V gene TRBV4-2; the D gene is possibly TRBD2 (6 bases). CDR3 length: 15 amino acids. CDR1 LGHNA and CDR2 YNFKEQ come from the germline V gene. V was clipped by 0 bases and J by 0 bases, with 9 bases between them. The CDR3 loop reads CASSQEGGNSYEQYF. The CDR3 DNA follows: TGTGCCAGCAGCCAAGAGGGGGGTAACTCCTACGAGCAGTACTTC.

The chain links TRBV6-5 to TRBJ2-7; tentative D call: TRBD1 (6 bases). Trimming took off 6 bases at V and 7 bases at J, with 22 bases between the two ends. The CDR3 is 15 residues long. Germline loops: CDR1 MNHEY, CDR2 SVGAGI. CDR3 sequence: CASRNQRDTVWEQYF. CDR3 bases: TGTGCCAGCAGAAACCAACGGGACACGGTGTGGGAGCAGTACTTC.

The chain uses TRBV19 and TRBJ1-1, with D perhaps matching TRBD1 (5 bases). The CDR3 is 13 residues long. Trimming left V 9 bases short and J 3 bases short, with 14 bases between. Germline V lookup: CDR1 LNHDA, CDR2 SQIVND (reference sequence). CDR3: CASSSGRYTEAFF. CDR3 bases: TGTGCCAGCTCATCAGGGAGGTACACTGAAGCTTTCTTT.

This chain links TRBV7-6 with TRBJ2-7, with TRBD2 identical over 14 bases. CDR3 size: 16 residues. Germline V gives CDR1 SGHVS, CDR2 FNYEAQ. J lost 6 bases, V lost 4 bases, and 8 bases had no gene match. CDR3 bases: TGTGCCAGCAGCTCAACCCCGGGACTAGCGGGGGCCGAGCAGTACTTC. Its protein product is CASSSTPGLAGAEQYF. Using reference TRBV7-6 and TRBJ2-7 for the parts outside the CDR3, the full variable domain is GAGVSQSPRYKVTKRGQDVALRCDPISGHVSLYWYRQALGQGPEFLTYFNYEAQQDKSGLPNDRFSAERPEGSISTLTIQRTEQRDSAMYRCASSSTPGLAGAEQYFGPGTRLTVT.

The chain recombines TRBV7-9 with TRBJ1-5; perhaps TRBD1 as D (5 bases). Germline values: CDR1 SEHNR, CDR2 FQNEAQ (reference sequence). The V end was cut by 5 bases, the J end by 3 bases, with 8 bases between. The CDR3 sequence is 13 residues long. CDR3 region: CASSPTVNQPQHF. CDR3 nucleotides: TGTGCCAGCAGCCCGACAGTCAATCAGCCCCAGCATTTT.

CDR3 loop: CASGTGHLNYGYTF. The DNA for the CDR3 is TGTGCCAGCGGAACAGGGCACCTTAACTATGGCTACACCTTC. The rearrangement links TRBV2 to TRBJ1-2; weak D call: TRBD1 (6 bases). Germline CDR1 is SNHLY and CDR2 is FYNNEI. Trimming removed 8 bases at V and 1 base at J, with 14 bases between. This CDR3 is 14 amino acids long.

V and J are TRBV2 and TRBJ2-7; 15 nucleotides align to TRBD2. This CDR3 is 17 amino acids long. V was pared by 3 bases and J by 0 bases, with 3 bases of the junction left unmatched. The germline CDR1 and CDR2 sequences are SNHLY and FYNNEI. CDR3 nucleotides: TGTGCCAGCAGTGACGGACTAGCGGGGGGGCCCTCCTACGAGCAGTACTTC. It codes for CASSDGLAGGPSYEQYF. Full variable domain (missing parts from reference TRBV2 and TRBJ2-7): EPEVTQTPSHQVTQMGQEVILRCVPISNHLYFYWYRQILGQKVEFLVSFYNNEISEKSEIFDDQFSVERPDGSNFTLKIRSTKLEDSAMYFCASSDGLAGGPSYEQYFGPGTRLTVT.

This chain joins TRBV30 and TRBJ1-2; no clear D gene. V was pared by 6 bases and J by 8 bases, with 22 bases between. Looked up from germline, CDR1 is GTSNPN and CDR2 is SVGIG (reference sequence). The CDR3 spans 14 residues. Here the CDR3 reads CACPPPQAGNGYTF. CDR3 sequence (DNA): TGTGCCTGCCCCCCCCCGCAGGCAGGCAACGGCTACACCTTC.

The chain has TRBV19 and TRBJ1-1, with D perhaps matching TRBD1 (6 bases). CDR3 length equals 14 residues. The germline V gene encodes CDR1 LNHDA and CDR2 SQIVND (reference sequence). Trimming removed 5 bases from V and 3 bases from J, with 13 bases in between. The CDR3 nucleotides read TGTGCCAGTAGTTCTTCCGGGACACACACTGAAGCTTTCTTT. Protein: CASSSSGTHTEAFF.

The V call is TRBV5-1, the J call TRBJ1-3; tentative D call: TRBD1 (5 bases). Deletions cut 7 bases from V and 4 bases from J, with 18 bases between. The germline V gene encodes CDR1 SGHRS and CDR2 YFSETQ. The CDR3 length is 15 residues. CDR3 amino acids: CASGLGGRAGNTIYF. CDR3 DNA: TGCGCCAGCGGCCTGGGCGGCAGGGCCGGAAACACCATATATTTT.